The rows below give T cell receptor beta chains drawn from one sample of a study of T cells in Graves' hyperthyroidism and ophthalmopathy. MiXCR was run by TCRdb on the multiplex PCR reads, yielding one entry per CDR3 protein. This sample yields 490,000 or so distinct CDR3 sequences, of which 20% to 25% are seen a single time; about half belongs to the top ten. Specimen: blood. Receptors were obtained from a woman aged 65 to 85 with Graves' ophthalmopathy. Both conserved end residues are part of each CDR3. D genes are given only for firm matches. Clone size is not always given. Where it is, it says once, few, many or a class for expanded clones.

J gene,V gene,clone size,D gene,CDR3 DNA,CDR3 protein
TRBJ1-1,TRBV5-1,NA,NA,TGTGCCAGCAGCTTGCCGTCGGGGAACACTGAAGCTTTCTTT,CASSLPSGNTEAFF
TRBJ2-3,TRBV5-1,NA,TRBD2,TGCGCCAGCAGCTTGGAAGCTAGCGGGAGAACAGATACGCAGTATTTT,CASSLEASGRTDTQYF
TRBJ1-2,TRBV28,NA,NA,TGTGCCAGCCGCGGGGTTTACTATGGCTACACCTTC,CASRGVYYGYTF
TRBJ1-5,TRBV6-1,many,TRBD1,TGTGCCAGCAGCCGGGACAGCCATCAGCCCCAGCATTTT,CASSRDSHQPQHF
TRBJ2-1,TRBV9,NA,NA,TGTGCCAGCAGCGTAGAACTCAAGGTGAGCTCCTACAATGAGCAGTTCTTC,CASSVELKVSSYNEQFF
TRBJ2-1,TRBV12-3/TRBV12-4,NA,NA,TGTGCCAGCCGTAATGGACTCATCTACAATGAGCAGTTCTTC,CASRNGLIYNEQFF
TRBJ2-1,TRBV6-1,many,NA,TGTGCCAGCAATACTCCAGGGCTCCACAATGAGCAGTTCTTC,CASNTPGLHNEQFF
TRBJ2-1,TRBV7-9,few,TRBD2,TGTGCCAGCAGCAAAACTAGCGTGGGTATCAATGAGCAGTTCTTC,CASSKTSVGINEQFF
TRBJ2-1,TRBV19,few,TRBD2,TGTGCCAGTAGCGAAAGCGGGAGAGGGTACAATGAGCAGTTCTTC,CASSESGRGYNEQFF
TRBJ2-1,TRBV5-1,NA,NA,TGCGCCAGCAGAAGGGAGGTCCATGAGCAGTTCTTC,CASRREVHEQFF
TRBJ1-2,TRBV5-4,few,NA,TGTGCCAGCAGCTCACAGCGACAGGGCTACACCTTC,CASSSQRQGYTF
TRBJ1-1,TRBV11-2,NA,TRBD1,TGTGCCAGCAGCTCCGGGGGTACAGGGGGGTTTTACACTGAAGCTTTCTTT,CASSSGGTGGFYTEAFF
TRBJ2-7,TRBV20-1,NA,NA,TGCAGTGCTACTCCCCCTGGGGGGGGCGGACCCTCCTACGAGCAGTACTTC,CSATPPGGGGPSYEQYF
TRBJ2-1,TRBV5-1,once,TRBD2,TGCGCCAGCAGCTTGGGTAGCGGGAAATACAATGAGCAGTTCTTC,CASSLGSGKYNEQFF
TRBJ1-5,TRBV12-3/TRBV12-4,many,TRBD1,TGTGCCAGCAGTTATAGGACAGGGGTATTGGGTCAGCCCCAGCATTTT,CASSYRTGVLGQPQHF
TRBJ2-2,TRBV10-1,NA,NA,TGCGCCAGCAGTGGCGAACATACCGGGGAGCTGTTTTTT,CASSGEHTGELFF
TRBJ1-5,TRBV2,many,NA,TGTGCCAGCAGTGAGGGGTATCAGCCCCAGCATTTT,CASSEGYQPQHF
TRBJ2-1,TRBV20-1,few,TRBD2,TGCAGTGCTAGAGATGGTGATAGCGGGAGTTTTGATGAGCAGTTCTTC,CSARDGDSGSFDEQFF
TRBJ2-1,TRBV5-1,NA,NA,TGCGCCAGCAGCTTGTTTACCGACGGGGGCTCCTACAATGAGCAGTTCTTC,CASSLFTDGGSYNEQFF
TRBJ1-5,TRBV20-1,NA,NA,TGCAGTGCTAGCTTTTCGGGGGCGATTCCCAGTCAGCCCCAGCATTTT,CSASFSGAIPSQPQHF
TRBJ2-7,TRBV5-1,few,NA,TGCGCCAGCAGCTGGGCCGGCGGAGTAGCGGACGAGCAGTACTTC,CASSWAGGVADEQYF
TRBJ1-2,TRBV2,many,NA,TGTGCCAGCAGTCCCCCCGGGACACCTAACTATGGCTACACCTTC,CASSPPGTPNYGYTF
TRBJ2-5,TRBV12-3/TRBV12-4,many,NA,TGTGCCAGCAGCCCGACTAGTAAGGGGAAAGAGACCCAGTACTTC,CASSPTSKGKETQYF
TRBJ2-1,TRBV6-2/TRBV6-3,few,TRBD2,TGTGCCAGCAGTTACTCGGGGACTAGATGGAATGAGCAGTTCTTC,CASSYSGTRWNEQFF
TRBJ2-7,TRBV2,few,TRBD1,TGTGCCAGCAGTGGGGACAGGGGGAACTACGAGCAGTACTTC,CASSGDRGNYEQYF
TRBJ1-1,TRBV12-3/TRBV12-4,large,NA,TGTGCCAGCAGCTTAGGGGGTGAAGCTTTCTTT,CASSLGGEAFF
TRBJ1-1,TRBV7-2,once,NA,TGTGCCAGCTCGGACCCCCGGGGGGGGAACACTGAAGCTTTCTTT,CASSDPRGGNTEAFF
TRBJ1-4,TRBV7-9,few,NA,TGTGCCAGCAGCCCCTCCGGGACGGAAGAAAAACTGTTTTTT,CASSPSGTEEKLFF
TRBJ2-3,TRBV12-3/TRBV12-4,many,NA,TGTGCCAGCAGTTCCGGGGGGCTATCGACAGTGGGAGATACGCAGTATTTT,CASSSGGLSTVGDTQYF
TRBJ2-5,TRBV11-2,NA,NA,TGTGCCAGCAGCCTTACCGGGGTGGGGGACCGGGGAGAGACCCAGTACTTC,CASSLTGVGDRGETQYF
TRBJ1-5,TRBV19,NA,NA,TGTGCCAGTTCCTATCCCGGCAGGGTGGGCCTGAGCAATCAGCCCCAGCATTTT,CASSYPGRVGLSNQPQHF
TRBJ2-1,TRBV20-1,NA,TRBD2,TGCAGTGCTAGCAGGGCGGGAGGGCCCAGTGAGCAGTTCTTC,CSASRAGGPSEQFF
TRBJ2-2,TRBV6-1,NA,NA,TGTGCCAGCAGGAGGGAGGGGGGGCGCGTCACCGGGGAGCTGTTTTTT,CASRREGGRVTGELFF
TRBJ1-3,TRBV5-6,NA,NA,TGTGCCAGCAGCCGGGCAGGGGTGGACACCATATATTTT,CASSRAGVDTIYF
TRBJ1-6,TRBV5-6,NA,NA,TGTGCCAGCAGCCCCTTTGCACGGGGGGGAGAACCCCTCCACTTT,CASSPFARGGEPLHF
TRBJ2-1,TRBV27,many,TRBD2,TGTGCCAGCAGTTTCGAAGCGGGAGCCTACAATGAGCAGTTCTTC,CASSFEAGAYNEQFF
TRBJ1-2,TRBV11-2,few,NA,TGTGCCAGCAGCTTAGGCCTTCCTGGCTACACCTTC,CASSLGLPGYTF
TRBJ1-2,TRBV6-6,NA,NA,TGTGCCAGCAGTTACTCCGGGCAGGGCGGGTATGGCTACACCTTC,CASSYSGQGGYGYTF
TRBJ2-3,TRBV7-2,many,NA,TGTGCCAGCAGCTTAGATAGAGGGGGCACAGATACGCAGTATTTT,CASSLDRGGTDTQYF
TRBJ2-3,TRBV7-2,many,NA,TGTGCCAGCAGCTTAGTTGCCCTCCGGGGTACAGATACGCAGTATTTT,CASSLVALRGTDTQYF
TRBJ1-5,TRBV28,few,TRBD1,TGTGCCAGCAGTCCATACAGGGGGCTACCTAGCAATCAGCCCCAGCATTTT,CASSPYRGLPSNQPQHF
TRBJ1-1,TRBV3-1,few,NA,TGTGCCAGCAGACAGGGTCCGGTTAACAGGGTCGTGAACACTGAAGCTTTCTTT,CASRQGPVNRVVNTEAFF
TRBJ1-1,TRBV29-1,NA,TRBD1,TGCAGCGTTGAGGAAGGGGGCAGGACTGAAGCTTTCTTT,CSVEEGGRTEAFF
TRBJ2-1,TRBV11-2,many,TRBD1,TGTGCCAGCAGCTTAGCCGGGACAGGGTACAATGAGCAGTTCTTC,CASSLAGTGYNEQFF
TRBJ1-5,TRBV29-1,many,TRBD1,TGCAGCGTTGAAACGGGACAGGGCCAGCCCCAGCATTTT,CSVETGQGQPQHF
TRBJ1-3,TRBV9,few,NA,TGTGCCAGCAGCGTAGGACAGGAGGGAAACACCATATATTTT,CASSVGQEGNTIYF
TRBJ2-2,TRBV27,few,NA,TGTGCCAGCAGTTTAATGTCAGGGGCGAACACCGGGGAGCTGTTTTTT,CASSLMSGANTGELFF
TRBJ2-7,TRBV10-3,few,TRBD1,TGTGCCATCAGTGAGGGGACAGGGAGCTCCTACGAGCAGTACTTC,CAISEGTGSSYEQYF
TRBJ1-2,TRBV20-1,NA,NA,TGCAGTGCTAGTCACGGATTCGGCTATGGCTACACCTTC,CSASHGFGYGYTF
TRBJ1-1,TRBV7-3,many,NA,TGTGCCAGCAGCTTAGATGGGGTGAGCACTGAAGCTTTCTTT,CASSLDGVSTEAFF
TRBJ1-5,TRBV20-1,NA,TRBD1,TGCAGTGCTGCACAGGGGGCTTTTCATGGCAATCAGCCCCAGCATTTT,CSAAQGAFHGNQPQHF
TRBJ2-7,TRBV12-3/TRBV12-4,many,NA,TGTGCCAGCAGTTCCTCCGGGACTGACTCCTACGAGCAGTACTTC,CASSSSGTDSYEQYF
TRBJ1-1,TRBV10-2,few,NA,TGCGCCAGCAGTGAGTACAGCTCGAACACTGAAGCTTTCTTT,CASSEYSSNTEAFF